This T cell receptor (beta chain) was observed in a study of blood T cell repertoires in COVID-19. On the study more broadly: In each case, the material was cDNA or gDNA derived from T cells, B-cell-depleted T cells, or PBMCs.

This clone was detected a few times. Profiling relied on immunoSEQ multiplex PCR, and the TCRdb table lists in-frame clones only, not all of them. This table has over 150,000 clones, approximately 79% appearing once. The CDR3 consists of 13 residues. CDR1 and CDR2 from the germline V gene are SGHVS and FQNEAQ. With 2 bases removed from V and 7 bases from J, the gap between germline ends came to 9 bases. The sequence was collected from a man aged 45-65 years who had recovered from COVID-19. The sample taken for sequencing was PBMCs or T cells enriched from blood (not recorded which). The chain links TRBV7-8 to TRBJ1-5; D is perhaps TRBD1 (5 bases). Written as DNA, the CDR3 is TGTGCCAGCAGCTTACAGGGTGGGCAGCCCCAGCATTTT. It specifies CASSLQGGQPQHF.